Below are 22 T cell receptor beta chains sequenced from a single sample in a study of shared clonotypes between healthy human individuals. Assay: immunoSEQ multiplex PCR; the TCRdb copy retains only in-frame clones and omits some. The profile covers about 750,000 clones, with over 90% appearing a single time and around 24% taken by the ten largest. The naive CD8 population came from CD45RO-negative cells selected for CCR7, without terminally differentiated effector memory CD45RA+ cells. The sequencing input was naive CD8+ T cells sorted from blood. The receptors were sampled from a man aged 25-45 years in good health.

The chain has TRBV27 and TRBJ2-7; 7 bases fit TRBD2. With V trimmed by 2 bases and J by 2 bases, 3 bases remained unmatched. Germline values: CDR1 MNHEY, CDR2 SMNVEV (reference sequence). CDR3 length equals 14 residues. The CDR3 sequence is CASSLKAGAYEQYF. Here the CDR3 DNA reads TGTGCCAGCAGTTTAAAGGCGGGAGCCTACGAGCAGTACTTC.

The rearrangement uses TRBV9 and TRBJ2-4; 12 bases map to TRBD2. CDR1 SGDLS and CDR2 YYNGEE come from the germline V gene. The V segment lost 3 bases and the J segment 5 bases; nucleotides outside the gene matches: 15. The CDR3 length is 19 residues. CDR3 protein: CASSENPPTSGSGENIQYF. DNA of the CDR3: TGTGCCAGCAGCGAAAACCCCCCGACTAGCGGGAGCGGGGAAAACATTCAGTACTTC.

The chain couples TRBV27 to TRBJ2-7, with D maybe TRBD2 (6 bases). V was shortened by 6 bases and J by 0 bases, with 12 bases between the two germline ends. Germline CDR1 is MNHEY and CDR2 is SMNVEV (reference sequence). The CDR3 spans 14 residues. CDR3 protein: CASRFAGSSYEQYF. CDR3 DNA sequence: TGTGCCAGCAGATTTGCCGGGAGCTCCTACGAGCAGTACTTC.

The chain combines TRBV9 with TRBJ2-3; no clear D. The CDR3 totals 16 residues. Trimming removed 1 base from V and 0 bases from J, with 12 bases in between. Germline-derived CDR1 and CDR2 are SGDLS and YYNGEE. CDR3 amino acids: CASSVSGVLSTDTQYF. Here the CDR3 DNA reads TGTGCCAGCAGCGTAAGTGGGGTACTCAGCACAGATACGCAGTATTTT.

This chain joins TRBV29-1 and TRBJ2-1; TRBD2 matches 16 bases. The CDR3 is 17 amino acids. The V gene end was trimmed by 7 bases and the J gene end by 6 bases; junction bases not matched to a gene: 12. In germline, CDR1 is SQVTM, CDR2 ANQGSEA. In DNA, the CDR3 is TGCAGCGCCACGGGACTAGCGGGAGGGAATTTAGGCAATGAGCAGTTCTTC. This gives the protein CSATGLAGGNLGNEQFF.

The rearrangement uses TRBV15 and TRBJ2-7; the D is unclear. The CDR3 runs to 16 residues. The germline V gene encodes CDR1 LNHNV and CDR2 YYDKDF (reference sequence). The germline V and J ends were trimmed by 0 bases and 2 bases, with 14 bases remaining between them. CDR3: CATSRDMGRTTYEQYF. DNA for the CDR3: TGTGCCACCAGCAGAGATATGGGCAGAACAACCTACGAGCAGTACTTC.

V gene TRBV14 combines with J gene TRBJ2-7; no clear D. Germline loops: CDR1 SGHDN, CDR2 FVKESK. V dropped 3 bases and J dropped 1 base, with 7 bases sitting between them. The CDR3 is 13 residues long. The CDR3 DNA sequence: TGTGCCAGCAGCCACCCAAATTCCTACGAGCAGTACTTC. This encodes CASSHPNSYEQYF.

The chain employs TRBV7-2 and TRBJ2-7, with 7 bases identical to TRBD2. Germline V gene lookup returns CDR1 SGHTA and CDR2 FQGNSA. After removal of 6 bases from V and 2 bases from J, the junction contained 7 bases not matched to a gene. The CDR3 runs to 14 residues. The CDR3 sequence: CASSLRDYAYEQYF. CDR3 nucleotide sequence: TGTGCCAGCAGTCTCCGGGACTATGCCTACGAGCAGTACTTC. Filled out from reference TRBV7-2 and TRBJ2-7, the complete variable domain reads GAGVSQSPSNKVTEKGKDVELRCDPISGHTALYWYRQSLGQGLEFLIYFQGNSAPDKSGLPSDRFSAERTGGSVSTLTIQRTQQEDSAVYLCASSLRDYAYEQYFGPGTRLTVT.

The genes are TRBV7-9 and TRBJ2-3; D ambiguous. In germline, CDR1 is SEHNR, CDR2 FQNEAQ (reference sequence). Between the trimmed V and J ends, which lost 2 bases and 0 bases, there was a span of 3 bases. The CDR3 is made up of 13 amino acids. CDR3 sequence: CASSLPSTDTQYF. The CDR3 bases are TGTGCCAGCAGCTTACCCAGCACAGATACGCAGTATTTT.

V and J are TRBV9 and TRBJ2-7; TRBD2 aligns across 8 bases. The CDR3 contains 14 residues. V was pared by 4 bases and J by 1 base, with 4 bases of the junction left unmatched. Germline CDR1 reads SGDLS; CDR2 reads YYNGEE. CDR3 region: CASSQGGRSYEQYF. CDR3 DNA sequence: TGTGCCAGCAGCCAAGGCGGGAGGTCCTACGAGCAGTACTTC. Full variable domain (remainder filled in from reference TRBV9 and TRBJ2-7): DSGVTQTPKHLITATGQRVTLRCSPRSGDLSVYWYQQSLDQGLQFLIQYYNGEERAKGNILERFSAQQFPDLHSELNLSSLELGDSALYFCASSQGGRSYEQYFGPGTRLTVT.

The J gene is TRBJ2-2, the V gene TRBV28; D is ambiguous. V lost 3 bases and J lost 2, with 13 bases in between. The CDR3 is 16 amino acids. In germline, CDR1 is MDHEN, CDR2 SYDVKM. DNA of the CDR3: TGTGCCAGCAGTTTGAGTCCGCCCTCCAACACCGGGGAGCTGTTTTTT. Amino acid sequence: CASSLSPPSNTGELFF.

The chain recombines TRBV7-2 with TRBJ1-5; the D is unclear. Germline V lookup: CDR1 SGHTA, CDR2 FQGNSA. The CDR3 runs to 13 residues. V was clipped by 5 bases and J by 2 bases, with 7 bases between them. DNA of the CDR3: TGTGCCAGCAGCACCGCAGGCAATCAGCCCCAGCATTTT. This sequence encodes CASSTAGNQPQHF.

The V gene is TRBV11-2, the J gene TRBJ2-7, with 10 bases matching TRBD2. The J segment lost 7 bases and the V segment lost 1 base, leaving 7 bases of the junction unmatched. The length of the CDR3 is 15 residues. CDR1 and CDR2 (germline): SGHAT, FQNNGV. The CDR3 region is CASSLGPAGGSEQYF. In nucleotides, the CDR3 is TGTGCCAGCAGCTTAGGTCCAGCGGGAGGGAGTGAGCAGTACTTC.

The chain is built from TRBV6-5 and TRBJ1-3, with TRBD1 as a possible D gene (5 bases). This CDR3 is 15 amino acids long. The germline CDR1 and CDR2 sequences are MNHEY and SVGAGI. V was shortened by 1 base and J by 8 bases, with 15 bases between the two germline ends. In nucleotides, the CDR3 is TGTGCCAGCAGTTACTTTGGGGGAGAAATCGACACCATATATTTT. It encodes CASSYFGGEIDTIYF.

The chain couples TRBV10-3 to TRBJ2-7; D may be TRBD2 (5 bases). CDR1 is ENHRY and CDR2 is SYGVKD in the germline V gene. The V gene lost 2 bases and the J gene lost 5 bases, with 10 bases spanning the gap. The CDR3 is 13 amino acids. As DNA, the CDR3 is TGTGCCATCAGTGAGGTAGGAGGCAACGAGCAGTACTTC. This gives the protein CAISEVGGNEQYF.

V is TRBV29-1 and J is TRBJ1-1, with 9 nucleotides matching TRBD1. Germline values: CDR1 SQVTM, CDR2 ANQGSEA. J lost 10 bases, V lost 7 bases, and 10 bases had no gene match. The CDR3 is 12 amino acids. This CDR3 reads CSGGTGIGRAFF. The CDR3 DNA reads TGCAGCGGGGGGACAGGGATTGGAAGAGCTTTCTTT.

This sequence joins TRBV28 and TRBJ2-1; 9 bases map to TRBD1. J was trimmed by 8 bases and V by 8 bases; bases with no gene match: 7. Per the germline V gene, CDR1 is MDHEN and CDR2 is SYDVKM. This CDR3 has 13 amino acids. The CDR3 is CASVQGAVDEQFF. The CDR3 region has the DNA TGTGCCAGCGTACAGGGGGCAGTCGATGAGCAGTTCTTC.

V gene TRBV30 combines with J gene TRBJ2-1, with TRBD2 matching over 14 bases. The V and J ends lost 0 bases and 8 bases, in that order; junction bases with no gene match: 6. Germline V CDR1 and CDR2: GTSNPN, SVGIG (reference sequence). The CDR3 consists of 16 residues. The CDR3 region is CAWSVGLAGGIDEQFF. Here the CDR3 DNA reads TGTGCCTGGAGTGTAGGACTAGCGGGAGGCATTGATGAGCAGTTCTTC. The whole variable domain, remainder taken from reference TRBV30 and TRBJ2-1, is SQTIHQWPATLVQPVGSPLSLECTVEGTSNPNLYWYRQAAGRGLQLLFYSVGIGQISSEVPQNLSASRPQDRQFILSSKKLLLSDSGFYLCAWSVGLAGGIDEQFFGPGTRLTVL.

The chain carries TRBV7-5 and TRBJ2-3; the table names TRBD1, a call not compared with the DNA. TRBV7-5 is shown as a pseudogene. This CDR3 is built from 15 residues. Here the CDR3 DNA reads TGTGTCAGAAGCGTGAAGAGGGGGCCCACAGATACGCAGTATTTT. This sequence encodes CVRSVKRGPTDTQYF.

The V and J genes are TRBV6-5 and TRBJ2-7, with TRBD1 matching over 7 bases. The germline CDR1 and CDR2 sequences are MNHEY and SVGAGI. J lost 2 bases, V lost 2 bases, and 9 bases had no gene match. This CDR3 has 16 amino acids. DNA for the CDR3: TGTGCCAGCAGTTACGAACAGGGGATGGAGACCTACGAGCAGTACTTC. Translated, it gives CASSYEQGMETYEQYF.

CDR3 sequence: CASSLTLDRGLLNNYGYTF. CDR3 coding DNA: TGTGCCAGCAGCTTAACCCTGGACAGGGGACTGCTAAATAACTATGGCTACACCTTC. This chain joins TRBV7-6 and TRBJ1-2, with 9 nucleotides matching TRBD1. The CDR3 sequence is 19 residues long. CDR1 SGHVS and CDR2 FNYEAQ come from the germline V gene. With V trimmed by 2 bases and J by 1 base, 14 bases remained unmatched.

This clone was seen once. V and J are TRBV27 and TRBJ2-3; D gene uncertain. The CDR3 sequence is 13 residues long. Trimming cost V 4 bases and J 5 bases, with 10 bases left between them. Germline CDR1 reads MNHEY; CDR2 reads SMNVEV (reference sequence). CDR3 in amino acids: CASSSPLLDTQYF. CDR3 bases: TGTGCCAGCAGTTCCCCACTCTTAGATACGCAGTATTTT.